These 20 T cell receptor beta chains came from one sample sequenced in a study of technical replicates of blood from a few donors. Sequenced by immunoSEQ multiplex PCR; TCRdb stores in-frame clones only, minus some. The data contain around 68,000 clones, 90% to 95% of them singletons. What was sequenced was T cells isolated from PBMCs. These receptors came from a human donor in good health. Some clones in this sample may be carry-over from other donors' samples.

V gene TRBV4-3 combines with J gene TRBJ2-7, with a weak D call TRBD1 (5 bases). V shed 0 bases and J shed 3 bases, with 12 bases lying between them. The germline V gene encodes CDR1 LGHNA and CDR2 YSLEER. The CDR3 consists of 15 residues. CDR3 residues: CASSQDVSRVYEQYF. CDR3 sequence (DNA): TGCGCCAGCAGCCAAGATGTCAGCAGGGTCTACGAGCAGTACTTC.

This rearrangement joins TRBV5-4 to TRBJ1-2; 7 nucleotides agree with TRBD1. The length of the CDR3 is 14 residues. Germline CDR1 SGHNT, CDR2 YYREEE (reference sequence). Germline trimming cut 4 bases from V and 8 bases from J; bases unmatched to any gene: 11. The CDR3 loop is CASSGDKGAVGYTF. The CDR3, as DNA: TGTGCCAGCAGCGGCGACAAGGGGGCGGTGGGCTACACCTTC.

V is TRBV11-2 and J is TRBJ2-1; D gene unclear. The V gene's germline CDR1 is SGHAT and CDR2 FQNNGV. CDR3 length: 15 residues. Trimming cost V 2 bases and J 2 bases, with 10 bases left between them. The CDR3 region has the DNA TGTGCCAGCAGCTTATCTAGAATGGCCTACAATGAGCAGTTCTTC. It yields the protein CASSLSRMAYNEQFF.

This clone was found a few times. The chain has TRBV29-1 and TRBJ1-3, with 9 bases aligning to TRBD1. Per germline, CDR1 SQVTM and CDR2 ANQGSEA. The CDR3 has 16 amino acids. The V segment lost 6 bases and the J segment 1 base; nucleotides outside the gene matches: 10. The CDR3 DNA sequence: TGCAGCGTCTACTTGTCGACAGGGGGATCTGGAAACACCATATATTTT. It yields the protein CSVYLSTGGSGNTIYF.

This clone has a single count. The rearrangement links TRBV4-1 to TRBJ2-3, with D unclear. The CDR3 is 14 residues long. The V gene's germline CDR1 is MGHRA and CDR2 YSYEKL. Trimming left V 1 base short and J 6 bases short, with 11 bases between. The CDR3 protein is CASSQGYLEDTQYF. CDR3 in DNA: TGCGCCAGCAGCCAAGGGTACCTCGAGGATACGCAGTATTTT.

This chain links TRBV6-6 with TRBJ2-5; 12 nucleotides align to TRBD2. In germline, CDR1 is MNHNY, CDR2 SVGAGI (reference sequence). The J segment lost 2 bases and the V segment lost 4 bases, leaving 5 bases of the junction unmatched. The CDR3 extends over 16 amino acids. The CDR3 loop is CASSSYLAGGQETQYF. The CDR3 DNA reads as TGTGCCAGCAGTTCATATCTAGCGGGGGGGCAAGAGACCCAGTACTTC.

The chain combines TRBV28 with TRBJ1-4; 11 nucleotides agree with TRBD1. The CDR3 runs 15 residues. Unmatched junction bases numbered 5, after V lost 4 bases and J lost 7 bases. The germline V gene has CDR1 MDHEN and CDR2 SYDVKM. The CDR3 region is CASSSPGQGGEKLFF. CDR3 coding DNA: TGTGCCAGCAGTTCTCCGGGACAGGGGGGTGAAAAACTGTTTTTT. Combining the CDR3 with reference TRBV28 and TRBJ1-4 gives the whole variable domain DVKVTQSSRYLVKRTGEKVFLECVQDMDHENMFWYRQDPGLGLRLIYFSYDVKMKEKGDIPEGYSVSREKKERFSLILESASTNQTSMYLCASSSPGQGGEKLFFGSGTQLSVL.

V is TRBV9 and J is TRBJ2-7, with TRBD2 matching over 10 bases. Germline loops: CDR1 SGDLS, CDR2 YYNGEE. V trimming: 0 bases; J trimming: 7 bases; junction bases outside the gene matches: 4. The CDR3 totals 14 residues. CDR3 loop: CASSVGGLAEEQYF. As DNA, the CDR3 is TGTGCCAGCAGCGTAGGAGGACTAGCGGAGGAGCAGTACTTC.

J is TRBJ1-2 and V is TRBV5-8, with D tentatively TRBD1 (6 bases). In germline, CDR1 is SGHTS, CDR2 YDEGEE. CDR3 length: 13 amino acids. The V and J ends lost 4 bases and 8 bases respectively, with 15 bases between them. The CDR3 sequence: CASSLTGIGGYTF. The CDR3 DNA sequence: TGTGCCAGCAGCCTGACAGGTATTGGAGGCTACACCTTC.

This chain joins TRBV28 and TRBJ1-1; tentative D call: TRBD1 (6 bases). The CDR3 is 15 residues long. CDR1 and CDR2 from the germline V gene are MDHEN and SYDVKM. Trimming took 2 bases from V and 8 from J, leaving 18 bases between them. The CDR3 DNA is TGTGCCAGCAGTTTAGATATCCCCTACCAGGGGGAAGCTTTCTTT. Its protein product is CASSLDIPYQGEAFF.

This chain links TRBV7-9 with TRBJ2-7; D might be TRBD2 (7 bases). CDR3 size: 18 residues. The V end lost 0 bases, the J end lost 4 bases, and 22 bases lay between the germline ends. From germline, CDR1 is SEHNR and CDR2 FQNEAQ (reference sequence). CDR3: CASSLAGGGTTLIYEQYF. The CDR3 DNA sequence: TGTGCCAGCAGCTTAGCTGGGGGGGGCACGACCTTGATTTACGAGCAGTACTTC.

The V and J genes are TRBV21-1 and TRBJ2-1; the D call in the table, TRBD1, was not verified against the DNA. TRBV21-1 is deemed a pseudogene. The CDR3 extends over 15 amino acids. CDR3 bases: TGTGCCAGCATCCCAGGGGGACACCTTTACAATGAGCAGTTCTTC. This codes for CASIPGGHLYNEQFF.

The J gene is TRBJ1-1, the V gene TRBV5-1; 8 bases are a match to TRBD1. Germline values: CDR1 SGHRS, CDR2 YFSETQ. V dropped 4 bases and J dropped 2; count of bases not matched to a gene: 4. CDR3 length: 14 residues. The CDR3 spells CASSPTGANTEAFF. The CDR3 DNA reads as TGCGCCAGCAGCCCGACAGGGGCTAACACTGAAGCTTTCTTT.

The V gene is TRBV4-1, the J gene TRBJ2-3; D is unclear. Germline CDR1 reads MGHRA; CDR2 reads YSYEKL. The CDR3 is made up of 19 amino acids. V dropped 0 bases and J dropped 1 base, with 20 bases sitting between them. CDR3 region: CASSQDNGHARLGTDTQYF. CDR3 DNA sequence: TGCGCCAGCAGCCAAGATAATGGGCACGCCCGGCTTGGCACAGATACGCAGTATTTT.

The rearrangement joins TRBV19 to TRBJ1-2; 9 bases map to TRBD1. Trimming cost V 5 bases and J 8 bases; bases outside gene matches: 15. The CDR3 consists of 16 residues. From germline, CDR1 is LNHDA and CDR2 SQIVND (reference sequence). The CDR3 sequence: CASSSLGTGRIEGYTF. For the CDR3, the DNA is TGTGCCAGTAGTTCTTTGGGGACAGGGAGGATAGAAGGCTACACCTTC. The full variable domain, its missing parts supplied by reference TRBV19 and TRBJ1-2, is DGGITQSPKYLFRKEGQNVTLSCEQNLNHDAMYWYRQDPGQGLRLIYYSQIVNDFQKGDIAEGYSVSREKKESFPLTVTSAQKNPTAFYLCASSSLGTGRIEGYTFGSGTRLTVV.

This rearrangement joins TRBV10-2 to TRBJ2-1; 10 nucleotides align to TRBD2. The CDR3 length is 13 residues. V gave up 8 bases and J gave up 8 bases; unmatched junction bases: 6. Germline V gene data show CDR1 as WSHSY and CDR2 as SAAADI. The CDR3 here is CASGSGRWDEQFF. The DNA of the CDR3 is TGCGCCAGCGGTAGCGGGAGGTGGGATGAGCAGTTCTTC.

The chain uses TRBV6-1 and TRBJ1-2; TRBD1 is a possible D gene (5 bases). This CDR3 is built from 15 residues. Germline V gene lookup returns CDR1 MNHNS and CDR2 SASEGT. Trimming cost V 3 bases and J 5 bases, with 16 bases left between them. Here the CDR3 reads CASSDRRDGKYGYTF. Here the CDR3 DNA reads TGTGCCAGCAGTGATCGGCGGGACGGCAAATATGGCTACACCTTC.

This clone appeared a single time. The chain carries TRBV29-1 and TRBJ1-2; D possibly corresponds to TRBD1 (6 bases). Germline CDR1 SQVTM, CDR2 ANQGSEA. V lost 0 bases, J lost 4 bases, and 15 bases lay in between. The CDR3 length is 15 residues. CDR3 region: CSVEDRAGAIYGYTF. The CDR3 region has the DNA TGCAGCGTTGAAGATCGAGCAGGGGCGATCTATGGCTACACCTTC.

This clone appeared a few times. Other DNA sequences of this sample code for an identical CDR3. This chain uses TRBV27 with TRBJ2-1; 9 bases match TRBD1. Trimming removed 6 bases from V and 6 bases from J; junction bases left unmatched: 3. Germline CDR1 is MNHEY and CDR2 is SMNVEV (reference sequence). There are 13 residues in the CDR3. CDR3 bases: TGTGCCAGCAGCCGGGACAGGGCCAATGAGCAGTTCTTC. It codes for CASSRDRANEQFF.

CDR3 residues: CSVEGDREAWSGANVLTF. CDR3 DNA sequence: TGCAGCGTTGAAGGGGACAGGGAGGCATGGTCTGGGGCCAACGTCCTGACTTTC. The chain employs TRBV29-1 and TRBJ2-6, with TRBD1 matching over 9 bases. The CDR3 consists of 18 residues. J gave up 1 base and V 1 base, and 8 bases lay outside the gene matches. Germline V gene sequence: CDR1 SQVTM, CDR2 ANQGSEA.